These 29 T cell receptor beta chains were sequenced from one sample in a study of beta chain features in type 1 diabetes. Every bit of the isolated RNA underwent reverse transcription, so sequencing read expressed TCRB transcripts. Libraries were prepared by immunoSEQ multiplex PCR; TCRdb keeps only in-frame clonotypes and omits some of them. The profile shows some 700,000 clones, roughly 13% of them singletons. These receptors are not linked to any known antigen. General study points: Within each of all four CD4+ subsets, Type 1 diabetes patients had TCRB CDR3s that were moderately but significantly shorter.

The sample was naive CD4+ T cells from blood. All receptors come from a man aged 18-30 years with type 1 diabetes.

The J gene is TRBJ1-1, the V gene TRBV7-9; no clear D. Deletions cut 2 bases from V and 3 bases from J, with 10 bases between. This CDR3 has 14 residues. Germline V CDR1 and CDR2: SEHNR, FQNEAQ (reference sequence). The CDR3 DNA follows: TGTGCCAGCAGCTTATCCGGGTTGGACACTGAAGCTTTCTTT. It is translated as CASSLSGLDTEAFF.

The chain links TRBV6-5 to TRBJ2-5; no clear D. V dropped 4 bases and J dropped 1 base, with 13 bases sitting between them. Germline CDR1 reads MNHEY; CDR2 reads SVGAGI. The CDR3 is made up of 15 amino acids. As DNA, the CDR3 is TGTGCCAGCAGTTCCGAAAGACTGACCCAAGAGACCCAGTACTTC. This encodes CASSSERLTQETQYF.

The V gene is TRBV10-2, the J gene TRBJ1-3; no reliable D call. Looked up from germline, CDR1 is WSHSY and CDR2 is SAAADI. The CDR3 has 14 residues. Trimming cost V 7 bases and J 0 bases, with 10 bases left between them. Written as DNA, the CDR3 is TGCGCCAGCACGATAGTAGACTCTGGAAACACCATATATTTT. It yields the protein CASTIVDSGNTIYF.

This clone was observed a handful of times. The rearrangement links TRBV14 to TRBJ2-5; TRBD2 might be the D (5 bases). Between the trimmed V and J ends, which lost 3 bases and 6 bases, there was a span of 8 bases. The germline V gene has CDR1 SGHDN and CDR2 FVKESK. The CDR3 loop spans 12 amino acids. The CDR3, as DNA: TGTGCCAGCAGCCAGGGAGTACAGACCCAGTACTTC. Protein sequence: CASSQGVQTQYF.

J is TRBJ1-1 and V is TRBV5-1; D not certain. CDR1 is SGHRS, CDR2 YFSETQ, per germline. The CDR3 loop spans 15 amino acids. V shed 0 bases and J shed 5 bases, with 14 bases lying between them. The CDR3 nucleotides read TGCGCCAGCAGCTTGGTTGGCAGCGATGAGACTGAAGCTTTCTTT. Translated, it gives CASSLVGSDETEAFF.

This clone was seen more than once but under ten times. V usage is TRBV7-9 and J usage is TRBJ2-5; the D gene could be TRBD1 or TRBD2 (6 bases each). The germline V and J ends were trimmed by 5 bases and 4 bases, with 14 bases remaining between them. Germline V lookup: CDR1 SEHNR, CDR2 FQNEAQ (reference sequence). The CDR3 is 14 residues long. The CDR3 bases are TGTGCCAGCAGCCCACAGGGAGGACGAGAGACCCAGTACTTC. As protein: CASSPQGGRETQYF.

V is TRBV2 and J is TRBJ2-7; tentatively, D is TRBD1 (6 bases). V lost 6 bases and J lost 0, with 12 bases in between. The CDR3 runs 14 residues. Per the germline V gene, CDR1 is SNHLY and CDR2 is FYNNEI. CDR3 nucleotide sequence: TGTGCCAGCAGATCGGACAGTAGCTCCTACGAGCAGTACTTC. Translated: CASRSDSSSYEQYF.

Of note for this clone: Other DNA sequences in this specimen translate into the identical CDR3. The rearrangement links TRBV30 to TRBJ1-1; D remains unclear. The CDR3 has 12 residues. V lost 3 bases and J 0 bases, leaving 5 bases between the germline ends. Germline assignment: CDR1 GTSNPN and CDR2 SVGIG (reference sequence). CDR3: CAWSFLNTEAFF. The DNA for the CDR3 is TGTGCCTGGAGCTTCCTGAACACTGAAGCTTTCTTT.

V and J are TRBV30 and TRBJ2-7; possible D gene TRBD2, 6 bases. CDR1 GTSNPN and CDR2 SVGIG come from the germline V gene (reference sequence). Trimming removed 1 base from V and 4 bases from J, with 23 bases in between. The CDR3 spans 17 residues. DNA of the CDR3: TGTGCCTGGAGTGGCAGGGCGGGGCACCCTAGAGGATACGAGCAGTACTTC. It encodes CAWSGRAGHPRGYEQYF.

In this sample, this clone turned up a few times. This chain connects TRBV25-1 to TRBJ1-2, with 9 bases lining up with TRBD1. The V gene's germline CDR1 is MGHDK and CDR2 SYGVNS. J lost 4 bases, V lost 4 bases, and 7 bases had no gene match. This CDR3 has 15 amino acids. In DNA, the CDR3 is TGTGCCAGCAGTGCAACAGGGGGCCCTATCTATGGCTACACCTTC. This codes for CASSATGGPIYGYTF.

This chain links TRBV5-1 with TRBJ2-5; D tentatively reads TRBD1 or TRBD2 (5 bases each). Germline V lookup: CDR1 SGHRS, CDR2 YFSETQ. CDR3 size: 16 residues. V lost 4 bases and J lost 4, with 20 bases in between. Here the CDR3 DNA reads TGCGCCAGCAGCCCGGAAACCCCCGGGGCAGGAGAGACCCAGTACTTC. Translated, it gives CASSPETPGAGETQYF.

V is TRBV6-6 and J is TRBJ2-4, with 11 bases aligning to TRBD1. V lost 2 bases to trimming and J lost 7 bases; unmatched junction nucleotides: 1. CDR1 MNHNY and CDR2 SVGAGI come from the germline V gene (reference sequence). This CDR3 is 14 amino acids long. The chain's CDR3 is CASSYGQGANIQYF. CDR3 nucleotides: TGTGCCAGCAGTTACGGACAGGGGGCCAACATTCAGTACTTC.

This clone occurred a few times. This sequence joins TRBV2 and TRBJ1-5; D perhaps matches TRBD1 (6 bases). Trimming shortened V by 5 bases and J by 1 base, and 9 bases separated the two germline ends. This CDR3 has 14 amino acids. The germline gives CDR1 SNHLY, CDR2 FYNNEI. CDR3: CASSTGLSNQPQHF. The CDR3 DNA is TGTGCCAGCAGTACAGGGTTGAGCAATCAGCCCCAGCATTTT.

The chain joins TRBV5-1 to TRBJ2-7, with 10 bases fitting TRBD1. This CDR3 has 15 amino acids. Germline V gene lookup returns CDR1 SGHRS and CDR2 YFSETQ. Germline trimming cut 4 bases from V and 7 bases from J; bases unmatched to any gene: 11. DNA for the CDR3: TGCGCCAGCAGCAGGGTGACAGGGGGCTCAGGTGAGCAGTACTTC. Its translation: CASSRVTGGSGEQYF.

The chain couples TRBV10-3 to TRBJ1-2; D unclear. Trimming stripped 8 bases from V and 1 base from J, with 5 bases between. CDR1 is ENHRY, CDR2 SYGVKD, per germline. The CDR3 is made up of 11 amino acids. The CDR3 bases are TGTGCCATCCAGGTTAACTATGGCTACACCTTC. Its translation: CAIQVNYGYTF.

This clone showed up just a few times. The rearrangement joins TRBV4-1 to TRBJ2-5; 8 nucleotides match TRBD2. The V gene's germline CDR1 is MGHRA and CDR2 YSYEKL. With 1 base clipped from V and 6 bases from J, the junction kept 13 bases outside the gene matches. CDR3 length equals 17 residues. The CDR3 loop reads CASSQGRQAGAGKTQYF. CDR3 bases: TGCGCCAGCAGCCAAGGAAGGCAAGCGGGGGCGGGGAAGACCCAGTACTTC.

The chain carries TRBV6-6 and TRBJ2-2, with D possibly being TRBD2 (6 bases). The CDR3 sequence is 13 residues long. Germline V lookup: CDR1 MNHNY, CDR2 SVGAGI (reference sequence). Trimming took 11 bases from V and 5 from J, leaving 15 bases between them. Here the CDR3 reads CAGSTGDTGELFF. The CDR3 nucleotides are TGTGCCGGGTCGACGGGGGATACCGGGGAGCTGTTTTTT.

The chain is built from TRBV5-4 and TRBJ2-7; TRBD1 matches 9 bases. CDR3 length equals 14 residues. Germline CDR1 and CDR2: SGHNT and YYREEE (reference sequence). V dropped 2 bases and J dropped 5; count of bases not matched to a gene: 5. CDR3 bases: TGTGCCAGCAGCTTCGGACAGGGGCTGAACGAGCAGTACTTC. This gives the protein CASSFGQGLNEQYF.

This clone was detected a few times. V and J are TRBV30 and TRBJ1-6; maybe TRBD1 (6 bases). The CDR3 length is 16 residues. Germline V lookup: CDR1 GTSNPN, CDR2 SVGIG (reference sequence). V lost 7 bases to trimming and J lost 6 bases, with 22 bases between them. As DNA, the CDR3 is TGTGCCTCCCCGAGCGGGGGCGGTGGGATTAATTCACCCCTCCACTTT. Its protein product is CASPSGGGGINSPLHF.

The J gene is TRBJ2-7, the V gene TRBV5-1; D uncertain. The CDR3 runs 11 residues. The germline CDR1 and CDR2 sequences are SGHRS and YFSETQ. Trimming took off 0 bases at V and 6 bases at J, with 4 bases between the two ends. The CDR3 spells CASSLEVEQYF. CDR3 DNA: TGCGCCAGCAGCTTGGAGGTCGAGCAGTACTTC.

This clone turned up a few times. Other DNA sequences of this sample code for an identical CDR3. CDR3 sequence (DNA): TGTGCCAGCAGACGATACAATGAGCAGTTCTTC. Its protein product is CASRRYNEQFF. This sequence joins TRBV2 and TRBJ2-1, with D unclear. The V and J ends lost 6 bases and 4 bases respectively, with 4 bases between them. CDR1 and CDR2 (germline): SNHLY, FYNNEI. The CDR3 covers 11 residues.

This clone has a handful of counts. The CDR3 bases are TGTGCCAGCAGTTATGGTTTTAGCACAGATACGCAGTATTTT. This sequence encodes CASSYGFSTDTQYF. J is TRBJ2-3 and V is TRBV6-6; D not resolved. The CDR3 covers 14 residues. The V end lost 3 bases, the J end lost 0 bases, and 7 bases lay between the germline ends. Per germline, CDR1 MNHNY and CDR2 SVGAGI (reference sequence).

V is TRBV5-6 and J is TRBJ2-7; no definite D call. The CDR3 has 16 residues. From germline, CDR1 is SGHDT and CDR2 YYEEEE. V lost 4 bases, J lost 1 base, and 18 bases lay in between. The CDR3 DNA reads TGTGCCAGCAGCCTATTTGGAACGTCCTATTCCTACGAGCAGTACTTC. Residues: CASSLFGTSYSYEQYF.

This clone was detected a few times. The chain carries TRBV2 and TRBJ1-1; no clear D gene. Trimming left V 3 bases short and J 8 bases short, with 16 bases between. Germline values: CDR1 SNHLY, CDR2 FYNNEI. This CDR3 is 14 amino acids long. CDR3 in amino acids: CASSEGGIALEAFF. The DNA for the CDR3 is TGTGCCAGCAGTGAGGGAGGGATCGCCCTAGAAGCTTTCTTT.

This chain connects TRBV4-1 to TRBJ2-3, with D perhaps matching TRBD2 (6 bases). Looked up from germline, CDR1 is MGHRA and CDR2 is YSYEKL. V was cut by 4 bases and J by 3 bases, with 17 bases left in between. This CDR3 region has 16 residues. CDR3 residues: CASSPLVGGPTDTQYF. For the CDR3, the DNA is TGCGCCAGCAGCCCCCTGGTGGGGGGTCCTACAGATACGCAGTATTTT.

This clone was found a few times. The V and J genes are TRBV28 and TRBJ2-1; 9 nucleotides agree with TRBD2. Germline V lookup: CDR1 MDHEN, CDR2 SYDVKM. This CDR3 has 14 residues. Trimming removed 9 bases from V and 4 bases from J; junction bases left unmatched: 7. The CDR3 nucleotides are TGTGCCAGTATACGTAGCGGGGGATACAATGAGCAGTTCTTC. Protein product: CASIRSGGYNEQFF.

This clone came up a few times. V usage is TRBV30 and J usage is TRBJ1-1; D is unclear. Germline CDR1 reads GTSNPN; CDR2 reads SVGIG (reference sequence). The germline V and J ends were trimmed by 0 bases and 4 bases, with 9 bases remaining between them. The CDR3 consists of 13 residues. CDR3 sequence: CAWSVVSPTEAFF. The CDR3 nucleotides are TGTGCCTGGAGTGTGGTGAGCCCCACTGAAGCTTTCTTT.

This chain uses TRBV27 with TRBJ2-1; 10 nucleotides agree with TRBD2. V shed 2 bases, J shed 3 bases, and the junction held 7 bases outside the gene matches. This CDR3 spans 17 amino acids. Looked up from germline, CDR1 is MNHEY and CDR2 is SMNVEV (reference sequence). The CDR3 sequence is CASSLVAGGTYYNEQFF. The CDR3 DNA follows: TGTGCCAGCAGTTTAGTAGCGGGGGGAACTTACTACAATGAGCAGTTCTTC.

This clone was seen more than once but under ten times. In DNA, the CDR3 is TGTGCCATCACCGGAGGATGGACCCAAGCCTACAATGAGCAGTTCTTC. This encodes CAITGGWTQAYNEQFF. The chain uses TRBV10-3 and TRBJ2-1; D possibly corresponds to TRBD2 (5 bases). CDR3 length: 16 amino acids. CDR1 ENHRY and CDR2 SYGVKD come from the germline V gene. V was clipped by 7 bases and J by 2 bases, with 18 bases between them.